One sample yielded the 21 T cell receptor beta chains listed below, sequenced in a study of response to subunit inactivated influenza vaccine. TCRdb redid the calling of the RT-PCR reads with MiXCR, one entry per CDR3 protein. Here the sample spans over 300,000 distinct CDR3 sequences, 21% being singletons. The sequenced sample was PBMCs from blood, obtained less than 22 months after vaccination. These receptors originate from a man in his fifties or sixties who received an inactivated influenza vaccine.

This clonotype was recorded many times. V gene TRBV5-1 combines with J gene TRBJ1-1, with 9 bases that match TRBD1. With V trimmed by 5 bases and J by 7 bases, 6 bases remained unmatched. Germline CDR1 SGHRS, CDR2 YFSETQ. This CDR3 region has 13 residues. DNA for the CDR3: TGCGCCAGCAGTTCCGGGACAGGGTATGAAGCTTTCTTT. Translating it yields CASSSGTGYEAFF. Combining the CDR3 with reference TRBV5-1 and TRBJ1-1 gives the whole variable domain KAGVTQTPRYLIKTRGQQVTLSCSPISGHRSVSWYQQTPGQGLQFLFEYFSETQRNKGNFPGRFSGRQFSNSRSEMNVSTLELGDSALYLCASSSGTGYEAFFGQGTRLTVV.

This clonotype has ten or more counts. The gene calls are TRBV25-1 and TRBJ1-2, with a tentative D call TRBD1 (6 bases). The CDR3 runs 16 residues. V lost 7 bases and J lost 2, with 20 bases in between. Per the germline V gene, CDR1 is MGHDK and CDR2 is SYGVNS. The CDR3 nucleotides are TGTGCCAGCACCCCACCTGGCCCCACAGGGAACTATGGCTACACCTTC. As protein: CASTPPGPTGNYGYTF.

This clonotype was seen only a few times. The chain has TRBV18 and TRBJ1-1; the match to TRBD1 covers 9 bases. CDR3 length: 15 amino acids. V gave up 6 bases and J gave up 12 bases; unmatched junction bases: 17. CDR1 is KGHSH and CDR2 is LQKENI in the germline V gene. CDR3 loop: CASSPGQGPNGETFF. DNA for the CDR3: TGTGCCAGCTCCCCGGGACAGGGACCTAATGGCGAAACTTTCTTT.

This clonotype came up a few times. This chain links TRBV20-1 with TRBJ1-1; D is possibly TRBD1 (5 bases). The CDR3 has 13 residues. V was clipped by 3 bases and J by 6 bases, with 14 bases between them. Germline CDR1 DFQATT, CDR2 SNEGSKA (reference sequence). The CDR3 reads CSARVGGGAEAFF. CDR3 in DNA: TGCAGTGCTAGGGTCGGTGGGGGAGCTGAAGCTTTCTTT.

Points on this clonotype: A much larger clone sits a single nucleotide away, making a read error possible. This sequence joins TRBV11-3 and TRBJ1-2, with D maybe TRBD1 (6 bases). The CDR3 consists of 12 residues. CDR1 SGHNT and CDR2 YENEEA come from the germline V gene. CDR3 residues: CASGFGSGGPHF. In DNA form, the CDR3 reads TGTGCCAGCGGCTTCGGTTCTGGGGGGCCACACTTC.

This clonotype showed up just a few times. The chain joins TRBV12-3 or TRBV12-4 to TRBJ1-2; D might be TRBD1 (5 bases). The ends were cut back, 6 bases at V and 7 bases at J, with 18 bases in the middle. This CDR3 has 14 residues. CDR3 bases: TGTGCCAGCAGCCGTACCCTGACAGCGCTTGGCTACACCTTC. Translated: CASSRTLTALGYTF.

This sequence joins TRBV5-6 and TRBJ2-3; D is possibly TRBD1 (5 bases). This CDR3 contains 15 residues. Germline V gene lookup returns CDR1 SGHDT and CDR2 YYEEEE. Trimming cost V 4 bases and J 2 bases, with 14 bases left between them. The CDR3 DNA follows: TGTGCCAGCAGCATCCAGGGCTACAACACAGATACGCAGTATTTT. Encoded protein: CASSIQGYNTDTQYF.

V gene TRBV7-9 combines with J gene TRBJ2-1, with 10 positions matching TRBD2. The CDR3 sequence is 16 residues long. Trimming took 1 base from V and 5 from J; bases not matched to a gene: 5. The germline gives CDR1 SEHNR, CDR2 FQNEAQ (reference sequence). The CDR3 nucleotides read TGTGCCAGCAGCTTAGATGGTCTAGCGGGGGACAATGAGCAGTTCTTC. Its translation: CASSLDGLAGDNEQFF.

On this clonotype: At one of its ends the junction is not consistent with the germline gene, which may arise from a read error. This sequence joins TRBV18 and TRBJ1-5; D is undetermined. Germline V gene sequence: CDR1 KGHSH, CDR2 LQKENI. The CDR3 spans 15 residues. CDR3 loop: CASAPEGTDNQPQHF. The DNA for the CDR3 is TGTGCCAGCGCACCGGAAGGAACTGACAATCAGCCCCAGCATTTT.

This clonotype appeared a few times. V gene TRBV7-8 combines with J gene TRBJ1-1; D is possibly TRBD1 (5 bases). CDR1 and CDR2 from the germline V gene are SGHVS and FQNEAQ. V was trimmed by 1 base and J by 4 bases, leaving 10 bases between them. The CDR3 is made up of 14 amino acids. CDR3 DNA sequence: TGTGCCAGCAGCTTAGAGCCAGGGTTCACTGAAGCTTTCTTT. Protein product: CASSLEPGFTEAFF.

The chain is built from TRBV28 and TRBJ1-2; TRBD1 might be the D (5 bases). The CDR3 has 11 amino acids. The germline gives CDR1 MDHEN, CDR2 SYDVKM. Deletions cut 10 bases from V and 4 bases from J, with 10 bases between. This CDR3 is CATRQRYGYTF. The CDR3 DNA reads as TGTGCCACAAGACAGCGCTATGGCTACACCTTC.

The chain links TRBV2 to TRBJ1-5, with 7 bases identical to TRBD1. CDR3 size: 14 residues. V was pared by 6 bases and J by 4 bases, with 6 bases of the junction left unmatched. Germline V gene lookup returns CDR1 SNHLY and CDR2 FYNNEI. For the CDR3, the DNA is TGTGCCAGCAGACAGGGGTTACAGAATCAGCCCCAGCATTTT. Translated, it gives CASRQGLQNQPQHF.

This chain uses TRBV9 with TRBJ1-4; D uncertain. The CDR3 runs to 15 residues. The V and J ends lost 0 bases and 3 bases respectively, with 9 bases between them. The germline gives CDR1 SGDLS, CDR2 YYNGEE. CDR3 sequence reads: CASSVAPGSNEKLFF. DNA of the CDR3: TGTGCCAGCAGCGTAGCCCCGGGATCTAATGAAAAACTGTTTTTT.

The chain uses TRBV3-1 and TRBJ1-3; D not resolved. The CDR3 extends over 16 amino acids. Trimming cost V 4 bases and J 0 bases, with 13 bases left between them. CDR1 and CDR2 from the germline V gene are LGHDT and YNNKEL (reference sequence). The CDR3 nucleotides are TGTGCCAGCAGCCCCAGCTCCCTCCTCTCTGGAAACACCATATATTTT. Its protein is CASSPSSLLSGNTIYF.

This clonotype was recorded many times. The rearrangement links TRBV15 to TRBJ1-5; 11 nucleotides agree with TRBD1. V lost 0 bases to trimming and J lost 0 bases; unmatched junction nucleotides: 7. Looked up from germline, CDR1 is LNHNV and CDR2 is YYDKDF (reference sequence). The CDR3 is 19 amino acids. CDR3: CATSRDSPGQGDSNQPQHF. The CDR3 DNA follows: TGTGCCACCAGCAGAGATTCCCCGGGACAGGGGGATAGCAATCAGCCCCAGCATTTT. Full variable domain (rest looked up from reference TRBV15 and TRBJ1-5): DAMVIQNPRYQVTQFGKPVTLSCSQTLNHNVMYWYQQKSSQAPKLLFHYYDKDFNNEADTPDNFQSRRPNTSFCFLDIRSPGLGDTAMYLCATSRDSPGQGDSNQPQHFGDGTRLSIL.

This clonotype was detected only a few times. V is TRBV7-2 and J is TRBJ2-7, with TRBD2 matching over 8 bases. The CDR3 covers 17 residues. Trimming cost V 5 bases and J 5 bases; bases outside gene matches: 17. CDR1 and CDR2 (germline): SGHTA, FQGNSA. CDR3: CASSQILSGVGGNEQYF. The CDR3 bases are TGTGCCAGCAGCCAGATCCTTAGCGGGGTCGGCGGGAACGAGCAGTACTTC.

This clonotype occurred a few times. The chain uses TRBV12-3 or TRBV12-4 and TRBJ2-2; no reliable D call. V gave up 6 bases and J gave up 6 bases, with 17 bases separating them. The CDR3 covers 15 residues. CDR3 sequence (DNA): TGTGCCAGCAGGTCCCAGGTTTCAGCCGCCGGGGAGCTGTTTTTT. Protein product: CASRSQVSAAGELFF.

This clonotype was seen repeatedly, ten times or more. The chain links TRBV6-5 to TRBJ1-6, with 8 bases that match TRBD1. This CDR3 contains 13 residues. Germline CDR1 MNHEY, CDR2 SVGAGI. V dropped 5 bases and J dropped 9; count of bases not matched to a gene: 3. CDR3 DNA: TGTGCCAGCAGTAACGACAGGGGTTCACCCCTCCACTTT. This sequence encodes CASSNDRGSPLHF.

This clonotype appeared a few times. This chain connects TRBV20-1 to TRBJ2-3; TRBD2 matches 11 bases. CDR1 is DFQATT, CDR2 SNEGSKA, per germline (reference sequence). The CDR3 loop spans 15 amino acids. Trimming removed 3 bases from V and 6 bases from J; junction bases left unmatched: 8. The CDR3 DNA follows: TGCAGTGCTAGTGCCTCTAGCGGGGGGAGGGATACGCAGTATTTT. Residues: CSASASSGGRDTQYF.

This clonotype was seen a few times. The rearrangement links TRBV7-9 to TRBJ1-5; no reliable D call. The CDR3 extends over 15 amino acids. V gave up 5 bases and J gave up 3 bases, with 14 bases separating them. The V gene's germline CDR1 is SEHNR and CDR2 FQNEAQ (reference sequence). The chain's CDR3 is CASSTGVVPNQPQHF. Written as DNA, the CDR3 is TGTGCCAGCAGCACCGGGGTAGTCCCCAATCAGCCCCAGCATTTT.

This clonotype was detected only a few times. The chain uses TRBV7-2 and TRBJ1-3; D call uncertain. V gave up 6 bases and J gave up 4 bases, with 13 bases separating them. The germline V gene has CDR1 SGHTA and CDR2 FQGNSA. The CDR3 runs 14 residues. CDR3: CASRTGISGNTIYF. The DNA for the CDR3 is TGTGCCAGCAGAACGGGGATATCCGGAAACACCATATATTTT.